One and the same sample provided the 23 T cell receptor beta chains below, sequenced in a study of cytomegalovirus exposure and HLA in healthy donors. Sequencing was performed with immunoSEQ multiplex PCR; in TCRdb, only in-frame clones are kept and a portion is missing. The table shows about 100,000 clones, with 90% to 97% occurring only once. Sequencing was done on a sample of PBMCs. The receptors shown here come from a young woman in good health and CMV-seronegative.

V gene TRBV11-2 combines with J gene TRBJ1-1; 9 bases map to TRBD1. Trimming at V came to 5 bases and at J to 3 bases, leaving 10 bases not matched to a gene. Looked up from germline, CDR1 is SGHAT and CDR2 is FQNNGV. This CDR3 is built from 16 residues. CDR3 nucleotides: TGTGCCAGCAGCCCGCTGACAGGGGGAAGGGACACTGAAGCTTTCTTT. It translates to CASSPLTGGRDTEAFF. The full variable domain, rest sourced from reference TRBV11-2 and TRBJ1-1, is EAGVAQSPRYKIIEKRQSVAFWCNPISGHATLYWYQQILGQGPKLLIQFQNNGVVDDSQLPKDRFSAERLKGVDSTLKIQPAKLEDSAVYLCASSPLTGGRDTEAFFGQGTRLTVV.

The V gene is TRBV7-2, the J gene TRBJ2-7; D is undetermined. V was pared by 5 bases and J by 4 bases, with 9 bases between. Germline V gene data show CDR1 as SGHTA and CDR2 as FQGNSA. There are 12 residues in the CDR3. The CDR3 region is CASSISGYEQYF. CDR3 coding DNA: TGTGCCAGCAGCATTTCGGGTTACGAGCAGTACTTC.

The CDR3 region has the DNA TGTGCCATCAGCGGACAGGGGCTCGACGAGCAGTACTTC. It codes for CAISGQGLDEQYF. This chain joins TRBV10-3 and TRBJ2-7; 9 positions agree with TRBD1. CDR1 is ENHRY, CDR2 SYGVKD, per germline. The CDR3 spans 13 residues. V lost 6 bases and J lost 5; bases outside the gene matches: 5.

J is TRBJ1-1 and V is TRBV11-2, with a possible D match to TRBD1 (5 bases). This CDR3 spans 15 amino acids. The germline V gene has CDR1 SGHAT and CDR2 FQNNGV. V was trimmed by 5 bases and J by 1 base, leaving 14 bases between them. This chain's CDR3 is CASSPQGGTNTEAFF. CDR3 sequence (DNA): TGTGCCAGCAGCCCCCAAGGAGGGACGAACACTGAAGCTTTCTTT.

The rearrangement links TRBV11-2 to TRBJ2-2; 7 bases agree with TRBD2. V shed 3 bases, J shed 5 bases, and the junction held 3 bases outside the gene matches. CDR3 length: 14 residues. Germline V lookup: CDR1 SGHAT, CDR2 FQNNGV. The CDR3 DNA reads TGTGCCAGCAGCTTTAGCGGGTGGACCGGGGAGCTGTTTTTT. This sequence encodes CASSFSGWTGELFF. Together with reference TRBV11-2 and TRBJ2-2, the CDR3 gives the full variable domain: EAGVAQSPRYKIIEKRQSVAFWCNPISGHATLYWYQQILGQGPKLLIQFQNNGVVDDSQLPKDRFSAERLKGVDSTLKIQPAKLEDSAVYLCASSFSGWTGELFFGEGSRLTVL.

V is TRBV28 and J is TRBJ2-7; unclear D gene. The CDR3 runs to 13 residues. V was pared by 4 bases and J by 3 bases, with 10 bases between. From germline, CDR1 is MDHEN and CDR2 SYDVKM. The CDR3 bases are TGTGCCAGCAGTTATTCAGGCGTCTACGAGCAGTACTTC. Translating gives CASSYSGVYEQYF.

This clone was counted a single time. The chain combines TRBV15 with TRBJ2-7; D not certain. The germline V and J ends were trimmed by 1 base and 4 bases, with 5 bases remaining between them. Germline loops: CDR1 LNHNV, CDR2 YYDKDF (reference sequence). This CDR3 contains 12 residues. The CDR3 DNA sequence: TGTGCCACCAGCAGAGGCAGGTACGAGCAGTACTTC. Translated, it gives CATSRGRYEQYF.

The chain combines TRBV9 with TRBJ1-6, with 7 bases matching TRBD1. Germline values: CDR1 SGDLS, CDR2 YYNGEE. V lost 0 bases and J lost 8; bases outside the gene matches: 11. This CDR3 comprises 17 residues. In DNA, the CDR3 is TGTGCCAGCAGCGTAGCTGGGGGGACAGTCCCGGATTCACCCCTCCACTTT. Translating it yields CASSVAGGTVPDSPLHF.

The chain couples TRBV30 to TRBJ1-2; tentative D call: TRBD1 (6 bases). The germline V gene has CDR1 GTSNPN and CDR2 SVGIG (reference sequence). There are 14 residues in the CDR3. The V end lost 8 bases, the J end lost 6 bases, and 22 bases lay between the germline ends. Written as DNA, the CDR3 is TGTGCCGGTCCGTTGGGGGCTAGTGTCCATGGCTACACCTTC. It is translated as CAGPLGASVHGYTF.

This clone was detected only once. This chain connects TRBV27 to TRBJ1-4; 9 bases agree with TRBD1. Trimming removed 1 base from V and 8 bases from J; junction bases left unmatched: 11. Germline-derived CDR1 and CDR2 are MNHEY and SMNVEV (reference sequence). This CDR3 has 17 amino acids. CDR3 DNA: TGTGCCAGCAGTTTATTGGGGACAGGGTGGTCCCGGGAAAAACTGTTTTTT. Its protein is CASSLLGTGWSREKLFF. Filled out from reference TRBV27 and TRBJ1-4, the complete variable domain reads EAQVTQNPRYLITVTGKKLTVTCSQNMNHEYMSWYRQDPGLGLRQIYYSMNVEVTDKGDVPEGYKVSRKEKRNFPLILESPSPNQTSLYFCASSLLGTGWSREKLFFGSGTQLSVL.

The rearrangement uses TRBV19 and TRBJ2-2; TRBD2 is a possible D gene (5 bases). The V end lost 9 bases, the J end lost 1 base, and 18 bases lay between the germline ends. The CDR3 consists of 16 residues. CDR1 LNHDA and CDR2 SQIVND come from the germline V gene (reference sequence). The CDR3, as DNA: TGTGCCAGCAGCGACACGGGGATCAAGAACACCGGGGAGCTGTTTTTT. It codes for CASSDTGIKNTGELFF.

The CDR3 DNA reads as TGTGCCAGCACCCTCCGGGGGGGCGCAAGCTGGTACGAGCAGTACTTC. It is translated as CASTLRGGASWYEQYF. V is TRBV27 and J is TRBJ2-7; 8 bases agree with TRBD2. CDR3 length: 16 amino acids. Germline V lookup: CDR1 MNHEY, CDR2 SMNVEV (reference sequence). Trimming at V came to 7 bases and at J to 4 bases, leaving 15 bases not matched to a gene.

J is TRBJ1-5 and V is TRBV6-6; D is uncertain. The length of the CDR3 is 12 residues. V was clipped by 5 bases and J by 5 bases, with 7 bases between them. CDR1 is MNHNY, CDR2 SVGAGI, per germline (reference sequence). The CDR3 is CASSPLDQPQHF. In nucleotides, the CDR3 is TGTGCCAGCAGTCCCCTAGATCAGCCCCAGCATTTT.

The gene calls are TRBV5-1 and TRBJ1-4; D might be TRBD1 (5 bases). CDR3 length: 16 residues. Trimming stripped 5 bases from V and 6 bases from J, with 20 bases between. From germline, CDR1 is SGHRS and CDR2 YFSETQ. The CDR3 is CASRPTVWQGDEKLFF. The CDR3 coding sequence is TGCGCCAGCAGACCAACGGTCTGGCAGGGCGATGAAAAACTGTTTTTT.

This clone appeared a single time. The chain uses TRBV7-6 and TRBJ1-5, with D possibly matching TRBD1 (5 bases). Per the germline V gene, CDR1 is SGHVS and CDR2 is FNYEAQ. This CDR3 region has 14 residues. Trimming took off 5 bases at V and 0 bases at J, with 8 bases between the two ends. CDR3 in DNA: TGTGCCAGCAGCCCAGGGCTTAGCAATCAGCCCCAGCATTTT. This encodes CASSPGLSNQPQHF.

The rearrangement uses TRBV28 and TRBJ2-5, with D possibly TRBD1 on 5 matching bases. The ends were cut back, 4 bases at V and 4 bases at J, with 13 bases in the middle. The CDR3 has 14 residues. Germline V lookup: CDR1 MDHEN, CDR2 SYDVKM. The CDR3 sequence is CASSSMLRGETQYF. The CDR3 region has the DNA TGTGCCAGCAGTTCGATGCTAAGGGGAGAGACCCAGTACTTC.

The rearrangement links TRBV19 to TRBJ1-5; 7 bases match TRBD1. Germline V CDR1 and CDR2: LNHDA, SQIVND (reference sequence). Trimming took 3 bases from V and 6 from J; bases not matched to a gene: 11. CDR3 size: 16 residues. CDR3 residues: CASSIVGNRGAQPQHF. The CDR3 coding sequence is TGTGCCAGTAGTATCGTGGGAAACAGGGGTGCTCAGCCCCAGCATTTT.

The chain carries TRBV4-3 and TRBJ1-1; 8 bases line up with TRBD1. CDR1 is LGHNA, CDR2 YSLEER, per germline. This CDR3 spans 15 amino acids. J was trimmed by 2 bases and V by 4 bases; bases with no gene match: 6. This chain's CDR3 is CASSPRQGINTEAFF. As DNA, the CDR3 is TGCGCCAGCAGCCCTAGACAGGGGATAAACACTGAAGCTTTCTTT.

This chain uses TRBV19 with TRBJ2-7; perhaps TRBD1 as D (6 bases). This CDR3 comprises 14 residues. Per the germline V gene, CDR1 is LNHDA and CDR2 is SQIVND (reference sequence). Trimming cost V 4 bases and J 2 bases, with 12 bases left between them. The CDR3 region has the DNA TGTGCCAGTAGTAAGGCAGGGGACCCCTACGAGCAGTACTTC. It translates to CASSKAGDPYEQYF. The whole variable domain, filled in from reference TRBV19 and TRBJ2-7, reads DGGITQSPKYLFRKEGQNVTLSCEQNLNHDAMYWYRQDPGQGLRLIYYSQIVNDFQKGDIAEGYSVSREKKESFPLTVTSAQKNPTAFYLCASSKAGDPYEQYFGPGTRLTVT.

This clone was found once. CDR3 sequence: CASSQPRQGASLADTQYF. The CDR3 DNA sequence: TGCGCCAGCAGCCAACCCCGACAGGGGGCGAGTCTGGCAGATACGCAGTATTTT. This chain uses TRBV4-1 with TRBJ2-3; 10 bases are shared with TRBD1. V shed 2 bases and J 4 bases; nucleotides not matched to a gene: 12. This CDR3 has 18 amino acids. The germline gives CDR1 MGHRA, CDR2 YSYEKL.

The chain joins TRBV5-5 to TRBJ1-4; 12 bases line up with TRBD1. The CDR3 length is 14 residues. The V gene's germline CDR1 is SGHKS and CDR2 YYEKEE (reference sequence). Unmatched junction bases numbered 2, after V lost 4 bases and J lost 7 bases. CDR3 sequence reads: CASSRDRGPEKLFF. The CDR3 DNA reads as TGTGCCAGCAGCAGGGACAGGGGGCCTGAAAAACTGTTTTTT.

The V gene is TRBV7-6, the J gene TRBJ1-1, with D perhaps matching TRBD1 (5 bases). CDR3 size: 14 residues. The germline V gene encodes CDR1 SGHVS and CDR2 FNYEAQ. V was cut by 4 bases and J by 1 base, with 10 bases left in between. CDR3: CASSSVGGNTEAFF. For the CDR3, the DNA is TGTGCCAGCAGCTCGGTGGGGGGGAACACTGAAGCTTTCTTT.

The chain employs TRBV4-3 and TRBJ1-1; D possibly corresponds to TRBD1 (6 bases). Per germline, CDR1 LGHNA and CDR2 YSLEER. V was clipped by 1 base and J by 4 bases, with 13 bases between them. The CDR3 has 15 amino acids. The CDR3 is CASSQVGAGGTEAFF. CDR3 bases: TGCGCCAGCAGCCAAGTGGGGGCAGGAGGCACTGAAGCTTTCTTT.